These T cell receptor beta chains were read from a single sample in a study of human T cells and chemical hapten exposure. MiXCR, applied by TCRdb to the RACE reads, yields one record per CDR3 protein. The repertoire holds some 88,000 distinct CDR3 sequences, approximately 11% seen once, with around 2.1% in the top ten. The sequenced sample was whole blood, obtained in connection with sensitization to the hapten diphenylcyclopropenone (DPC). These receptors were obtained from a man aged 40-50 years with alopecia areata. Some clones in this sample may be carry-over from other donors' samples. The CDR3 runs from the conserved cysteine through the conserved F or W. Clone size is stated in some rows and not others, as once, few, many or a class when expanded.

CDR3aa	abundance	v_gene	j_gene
CASREDGTAYNEQFF	-	TRBV6-2/TRBV6-3	TRBJ2-1
CASSDSTNTGELFF	-	TRBV3-1	TRBJ2-2
CASNRGQEKLFF	-	TRBV2	TRBJ1-4
CASSYVQTSGANVLTF	-	TRBV6-6	TRBJ2-6
CAISEPDSPNYGYTF	many	TRBV10-3	TRBJ1-2
CASSQGILTEAFF	few	TRBV3-1	TRBJ1-1
CSLIYSNQPQHF	few	TRBV29-1	TRBJ1-5
CASSRVGPNNEQFF	-	TRBV7-2	TRBJ2-1
CASVGKGSSTNEKLFF	few	TRBV12-3/TRBV12-4	TRBJ1-4
CASSQDQGPTGTYYEQYF	few	TRBV3-1	TRBJ2-7
CASRLRQGVEQFF	few	TRBV28	TRBJ2-1
CASSLNDPVYEQYF	-	TRBV28	TRBJ2-7
CSVGAEGNYGYTF	many	TRBV29-1	TRBJ1-2
CSARTGVLSNQPQHF	many	TRBV20-1	TRBJ1-5
CASKGGYEQYF	-	TRBV12-3/TRBV12-4	TRBJ2-7
CASSPGSAGSETQYF	few	TRBV6-2/TRBV6-3	TRBJ2-5
CASRRPGPGGYTF	-	TRBV12-3/TRBV12-4	TRBJ1-2
CASSSLTGGPSTDTQYF	-	TRBV5-1	TRBJ2-3
CASSIPGTGSTDTQYF	-	TRBV19	TRBJ2-3
CASSRTGGLDTEAFF	-	TRBV6-5	TRBJ1-1
CSVEGWQGLNTEAFF	many	TRBV29-1	TRBJ1-1
CASSIGTRAANEKLFF	many	TRBV19	TRBJ1-4
CASVLAGGYGTEAFF	many	TRBV12-5	TRBJ1-1
CASSNGQGADTQYF	few	TRBV12-3/TRBV12-4	TRBJ2-3
CSARGDSSYNEQFF	-	TRBV29-1	TRBJ2-1
CASSQYQETQYF	few	TRBV18	TRBJ2-5
CASSDRAQGNSPLHF	many	TRBV10-2	TRBJ1-6
CASSPSLSRGEQFF	-	TRBV5-4	TRBJ2-1
CSARDPASGAGDTQYF	-	TRBV20-1	TRBJ2-3
CASSEAGGSNEQFF	-	TRBV6-1	TRBJ2-1
CASKRDSYNYGYTF	many	TRBV23-1	TRBJ1-2
CSARDIRDRGTDTQYF	-	TRBV20-1	TRBJ2-3
CSARIRGAGTDTQYF	-	TRBV20-1	TRBJ2-3
CASSFGGRGTYNEQFF	few	TRBV11-2	TRBJ2-1